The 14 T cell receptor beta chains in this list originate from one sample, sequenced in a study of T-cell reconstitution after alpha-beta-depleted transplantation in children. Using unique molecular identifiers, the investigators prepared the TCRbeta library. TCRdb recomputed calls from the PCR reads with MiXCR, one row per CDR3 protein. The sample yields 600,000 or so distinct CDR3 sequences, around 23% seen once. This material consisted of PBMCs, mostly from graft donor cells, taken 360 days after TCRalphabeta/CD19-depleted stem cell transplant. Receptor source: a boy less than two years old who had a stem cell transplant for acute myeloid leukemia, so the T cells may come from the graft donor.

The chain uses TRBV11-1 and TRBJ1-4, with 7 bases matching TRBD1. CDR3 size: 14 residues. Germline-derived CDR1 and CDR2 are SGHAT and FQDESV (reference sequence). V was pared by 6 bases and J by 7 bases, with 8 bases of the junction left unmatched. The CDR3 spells CASRPGGNTEKLFF. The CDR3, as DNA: TGTGCCAGCAGGCCAGGGGGGAATACTGAAAAACTGTTTTTT. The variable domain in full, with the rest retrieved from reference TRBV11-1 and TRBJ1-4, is EAEVAQSPRYKITEKSQAVAFWCDPISGHATLYWYRQILGQGPELLVQFQDESVVDDSQLPKDRFSAERLKGVDSTLKIQPAELGDSAMYLCASRPGGNTEKLFFGSGTQLSVL.

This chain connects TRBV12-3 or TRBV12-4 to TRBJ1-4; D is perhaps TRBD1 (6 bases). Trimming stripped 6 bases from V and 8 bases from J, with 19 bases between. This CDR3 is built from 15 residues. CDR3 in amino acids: CASRTHGGRREKLFF. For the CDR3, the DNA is TGTGCCAGCAGGACACACGGGGGGCGACGGGAAAAACTGTTTTTT.

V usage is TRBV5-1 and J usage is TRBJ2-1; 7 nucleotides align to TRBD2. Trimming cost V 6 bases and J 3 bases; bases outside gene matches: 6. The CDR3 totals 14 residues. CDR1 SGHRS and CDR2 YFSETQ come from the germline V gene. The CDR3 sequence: CASIAGGGYNEQFF. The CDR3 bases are TGCGCCAGCATCGCTGGGGGGGGCTACAATGAGCAGTTCTTC.

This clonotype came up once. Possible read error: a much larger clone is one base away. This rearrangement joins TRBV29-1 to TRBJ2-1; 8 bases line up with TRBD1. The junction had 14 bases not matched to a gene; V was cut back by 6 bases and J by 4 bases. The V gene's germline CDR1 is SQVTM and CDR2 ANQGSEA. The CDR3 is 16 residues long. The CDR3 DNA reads TGCAGCGTAGATAAAGTACAGGGGGAGGAATACAATGAGCAGTTCTTC. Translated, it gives CSVDKVQGEEYNEQFF.

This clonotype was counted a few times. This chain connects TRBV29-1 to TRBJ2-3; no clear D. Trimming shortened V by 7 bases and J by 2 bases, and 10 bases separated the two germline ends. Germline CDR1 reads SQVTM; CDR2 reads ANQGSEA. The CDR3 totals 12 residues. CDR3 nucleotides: TGCAGCGCCCCCCTCACCACAGATACGCAGTATTTT. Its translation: CSAPLTTDTQYF.

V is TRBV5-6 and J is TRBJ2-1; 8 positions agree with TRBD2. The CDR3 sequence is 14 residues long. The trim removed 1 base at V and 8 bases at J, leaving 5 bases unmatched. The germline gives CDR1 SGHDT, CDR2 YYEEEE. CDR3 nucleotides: TGTGCCAGCAGCTTGATTAGCGGGGACGATGAGCAGTTCTTC. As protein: CASSLISGDDEQFF. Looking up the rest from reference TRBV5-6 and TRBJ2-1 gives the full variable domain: DAGVTQSPTHLIKTRGQQVTLRCSPKSGHDTVSWYQQALGQGPQFIFQYYEEEERQRGNFPDRFSGHQFPNYSSELNVNALLLGDSALYLCASSLISGDDEQFFGPGTRLTVL.

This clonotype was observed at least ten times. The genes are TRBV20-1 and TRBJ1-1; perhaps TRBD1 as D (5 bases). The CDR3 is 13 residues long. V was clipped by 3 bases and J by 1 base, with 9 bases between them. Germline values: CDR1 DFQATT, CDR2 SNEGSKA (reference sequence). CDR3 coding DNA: TGCAGTGCTAGTGGGGCGCCGAACACTGAAGCTTTCTTT. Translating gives CSASGAPNTEAFF.

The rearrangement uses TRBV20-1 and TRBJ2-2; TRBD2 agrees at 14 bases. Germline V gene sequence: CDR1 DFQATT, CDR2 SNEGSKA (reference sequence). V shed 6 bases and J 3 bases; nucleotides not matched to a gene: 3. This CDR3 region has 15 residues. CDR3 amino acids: CSARLAGGYTGELFF. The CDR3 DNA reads TGCAGTGCCAGACTAGCGGGGGGGTACACCGGGGAGCTGTTTTTT.

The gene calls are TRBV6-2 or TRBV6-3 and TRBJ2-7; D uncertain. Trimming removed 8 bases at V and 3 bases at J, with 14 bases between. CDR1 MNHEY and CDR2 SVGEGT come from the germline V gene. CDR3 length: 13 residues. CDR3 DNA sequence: TGTGCCAGCGAACGCAGCAGACACTACGAGCAGTACTTC. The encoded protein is CASERSRHYEQYF.

The CDR3 DNA sequence: TGTGCCAGCAGTTTATGGGGAGATGAGGAGCAGTTCTTC. Its protein product is CASSLWGDEEQFF. The rearrangement joins TRBV12-3 or TRBV12-4 to TRBJ2-1; D is possibly TRBD2 (5 bases). Trimming removed 2 bases at V and 10 bases at J, with 12 bases between. This CDR3 comprises 13 residues.

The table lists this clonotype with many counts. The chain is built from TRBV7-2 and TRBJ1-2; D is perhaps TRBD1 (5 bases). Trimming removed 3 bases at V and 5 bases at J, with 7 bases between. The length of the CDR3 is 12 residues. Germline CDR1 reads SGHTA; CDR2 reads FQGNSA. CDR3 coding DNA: TGTGCCAGCAGCTTCAGACAGTATGGCTACACCTTC. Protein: CASSFRQYGYTF.

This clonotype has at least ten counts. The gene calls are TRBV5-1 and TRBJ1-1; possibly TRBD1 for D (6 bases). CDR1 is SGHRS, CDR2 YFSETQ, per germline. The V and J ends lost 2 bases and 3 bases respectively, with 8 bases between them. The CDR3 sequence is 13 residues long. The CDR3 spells CASSLAGDTEAFF. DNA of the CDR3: TGCGCCAGCAGCTTAGCAGGGGACACTGAAGCTTTCTTT.

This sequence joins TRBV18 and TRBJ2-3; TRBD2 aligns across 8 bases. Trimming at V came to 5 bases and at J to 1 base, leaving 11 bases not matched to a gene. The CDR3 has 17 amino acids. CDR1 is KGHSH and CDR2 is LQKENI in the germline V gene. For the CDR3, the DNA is TGTGCCAGCTCATCTATATCCGGGACTAGTCGCACAGATACGCAGTATTTT. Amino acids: CASSSISGTSRTDTQYF.

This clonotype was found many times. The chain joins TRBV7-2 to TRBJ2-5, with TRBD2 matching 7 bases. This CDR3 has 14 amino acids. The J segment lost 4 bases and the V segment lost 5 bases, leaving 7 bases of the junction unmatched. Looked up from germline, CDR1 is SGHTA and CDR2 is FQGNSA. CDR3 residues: CASSERTRGETQYF. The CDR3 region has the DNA TGTGCCAGCAGCGAAAGGACTAGGGGAGAGACCCAGTACTTC.